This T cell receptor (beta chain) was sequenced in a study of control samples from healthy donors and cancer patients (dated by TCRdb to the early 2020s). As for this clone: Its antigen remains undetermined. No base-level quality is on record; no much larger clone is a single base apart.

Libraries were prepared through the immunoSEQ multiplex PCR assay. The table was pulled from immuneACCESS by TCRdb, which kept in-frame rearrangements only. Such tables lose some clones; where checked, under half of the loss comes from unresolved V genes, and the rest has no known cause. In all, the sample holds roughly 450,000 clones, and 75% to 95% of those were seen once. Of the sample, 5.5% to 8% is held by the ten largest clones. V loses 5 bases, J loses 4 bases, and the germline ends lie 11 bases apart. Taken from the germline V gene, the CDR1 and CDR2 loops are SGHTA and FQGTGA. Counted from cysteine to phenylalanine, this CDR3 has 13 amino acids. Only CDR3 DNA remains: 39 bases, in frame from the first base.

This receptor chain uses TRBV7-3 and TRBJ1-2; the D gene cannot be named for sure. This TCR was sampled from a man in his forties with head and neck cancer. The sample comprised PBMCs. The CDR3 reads CASSPRGSYGYTF. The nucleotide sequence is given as TGTGCCAGCAGCCCCCGAGGATCCTATGGCTACACCTTC.